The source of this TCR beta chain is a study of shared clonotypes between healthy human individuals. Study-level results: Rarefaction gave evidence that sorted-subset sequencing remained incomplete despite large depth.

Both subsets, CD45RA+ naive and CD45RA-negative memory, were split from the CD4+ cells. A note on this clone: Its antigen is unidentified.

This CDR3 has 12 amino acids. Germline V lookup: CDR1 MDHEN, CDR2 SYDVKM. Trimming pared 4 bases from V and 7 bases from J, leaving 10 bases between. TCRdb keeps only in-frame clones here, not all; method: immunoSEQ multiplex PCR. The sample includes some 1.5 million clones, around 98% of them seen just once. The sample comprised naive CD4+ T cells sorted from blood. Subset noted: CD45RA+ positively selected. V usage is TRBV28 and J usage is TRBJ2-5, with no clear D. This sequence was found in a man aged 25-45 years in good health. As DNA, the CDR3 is TGTGCCAGCAGTTCCGGTTTGTGGACCCAGTACTTC. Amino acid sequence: CASSSGLWTQYF.